Sequencing of this T cell receptor (beta chain) was carried out in a study of T cell responses to AZD1222 COVID-19 vaccine. As to this clone: Its cognate antigen is unknown.

Study outcomes and limitations: A mostly white British donor set with more females was recruited, and clonal diversity was possibly underestimated. Unmutated variant regions are reportedly targeted by nearly half of spike-specific TCRs.

Method: immunoSEQ multiplex PCR; TCRdb's copy keeps in-frame clones and lacks some. This table holds 150,000 to 200,000 clones, around 90% found once. Germline V gene data show CDR1 as LNHNV and CDR2 as YYDKDF (reference sequence). This CDR3 region has 15 residues. V dropped 1 base and J dropped 0 bases, with 7 bases sitting between them. The sample was peripheral blood, taken 28 days after the second AZD1222 dose. The chain combines TRBV15 with TRBJ1-5; D not resolved. The TCR sequence derives from an adult who received the AZD1222 COVID-19 vaccine. CDR3 protein: CATSRVGPSNQPQHF. CDR3 DNA sequence: TGTGCCACCAGCAGAGTTGGGCCTAGCAATCAGCCCCAGCATTTT.